This TCR beta chain is drawn from a study of blood T cell repertoires in COVID-19. Study-wide background: Material from acute and convalescent COVID-19 was sourced from the United States, Italy and Spain.

In the authors' methods: Using reference gene primer amplification, nucleated cell counts were estimated. Method: immunoSEQ multiplex PCR; TCRdb's copy keeps in-frame clones and lacks some. That table gives V, J and clone size, and the DNA gave D and trimming. The repertoire holds around 110,000 clones, with 70% to 90% as singletons. V dropped 7 bases and J dropped 6; count of bases not matched to a gene: 4. CDR3 size: 13 residues. The germline CDR1 and CDR2 sequences are MDHEN and SYDVKM. The sample comprised peripheral blood. The sequence was obtained from a middle-aged man with acute or convalescent COVID-19. This chain links TRBV28 with TRBJ1-5; 9 bases are shared with TRBD1. The CDR3 here is CASNTGGRQPQHF. CDR3 nucleotide sequence: TGTGCCAGCAATACAGGGGGCCGTCAGCCCCAGCATTTT.